This entry lists 32 T cell receptor beta chains sequenced from one sample in a study of CD8 T cells in Susac syndrome. The authors reverse transcribed roughly 0.5 to 1 ug RNA with random hexamers. TCRdb reprocessed the immunoSEQ multiplex PCR reads with MiXCR, giving one entry per CDR3 protein. The repertoire includes 300,000 to 350,000 distinct CDR3 sequences, 92% of them detected once, and roughly 0.059% sits in the top ten. Sequencing used CD4+ T cells from PBMCs. The source of these receptors is a human donor with multiple sclerosis.

The chain uses TRBV25-1 and TRBJ1-2; 8 bases line up with TRBD1. V shed 5 bases and J 8 bases; nucleotides not matched to a gene: 7. The CDR3 has 13 residues. Germline V lookup: CDR1 MGHDK, CDR2 SYGVNS. The CDR3 protein is CASSKTGEGGYTF. The CDR3 nucleotides read TGTGCCAGCAGTAAGACAGGGGAAGGCGGCTACACCTTC.

The chain recombines TRBV6-6 with TRBJ1-6; 9 nucleotides match TRBD1. The CDR3 runs 16 residues. V lost 0 bases and J lost 8; bases outside the gene matches: 5. Germline lookup yields CDR1 MNHNY and CDR2 SVGAGI (reference sequence). Here the CDR3 DNA reads TGTGCCAGCAGTTACTCGGAGGACAGGGGTTATTCACCCCTCCACTTT. Translation: CASSYSEDRGYSPLHF.

The CDR3 is CASSYLDTQYF. In nucleotides, the CDR3 is TGTGCCAGCAGTTACCTAGATACGCAGTATTTT. The genes are TRBV6-6 and TRBJ2-3; no clear D. Trimming left V 2 bases short and J 5 bases short, with 2 bases between. The CDR3 is 11 residues long. CDR1 and CDR2 (germline): MNHNY, SVGAGI (reference sequence).

This chain links TRBV11-2 with TRBJ1-6; 7 bases map to TRBD1. The CDR3 is 16 amino acids. Losses at the gene ends were 5 bases for V and 7 bases for J; bases not matched to a gene: 11. Germline values: CDR1 SGHAT, CDR2 FQNNGV. CDR3 protein: CASSEFTGVGNSPLHF. CDR3 coding DNA: TGTGCCAGCAGCGAATTTACAGGGGTTGGGAATTCACCCCTCCACTTT.

The V and J genes are TRBV20-1 and TRBJ1-2; D may be TRBD1 (6 bases). CDR3 length equals 14 residues. V gave up 1 base and J gave up 3 bases, with 12 bases separating them. Germline V gives CDR1 DFQATT, CDR2 SNEGSKA (reference sequence). The CDR3 coding sequence is TGCAGTGCTAGAGGTTCGAGGGGGGACTATGGCTACACCTTC. It codes for CSARGSRGDYGYTF.

The gene calls are TRBV30 and TRBJ1-5, with 7 bases fitting TRBD1. The trim removed 2 bases at V and 3 bases at J, leaving 4 bases unmatched. The CDR3 is made up of 14 amino acids. Looked up from germline, CDR1 is GTSNPN and CDR2 is SVGIG (reference sequence). The CDR3, as DNA: TGTGCCTGGAGTCGGGACAGCCTCAATCAGCCCCAGCATTTT. Translated: CAWSRDSLNQPQHF.

The rearrangement joins TRBV7-2 to TRBJ2-3; D call uncertain. Germline CDR1 SGHTA, CDR2 FQGNSA. The germline V and J ends were trimmed by 1 base and 7 bases, with 15 bases remaining between them. The CDR3 consists of 15 residues. DNA of the CDR3: TGTGCCAGCAGCTTAGAGGTTCCCAAATACCATACGCAGTATTTT. Translating it yields CASSLEVPKYHTQYF.

The count of this clonotype is one. The chain has TRBV29-1 and TRBJ2-1, with 7 bases aligning to TRBD2. The germline V gene has CDR1 SQVTM and CDR2 ANQGSEA. The CDR3 is 14 amino acids. V was pared by 1 base and J by 8 bases, with 8 bases of the junction left unmatched. CDR3 sequence: CSVEVTAGSHEQFF. The CDR3 DNA follows: TGCAGCGTTGAAGTTACAGCGGGATCCCATGAGCAGTTCTTC.

The chain uses TRBV7-2 and TRBJ1-4, with no clear D. The germline gives CDR1 SGHTA, CDR2 FQGNSA. This CDR3 is built from 16 residues. Trimming took 2 bases from V and 5 from J, leaving 15 bases between them. Written as DNA, the CDR3 is TGTGCCAGCAGCTTAATGTCGCCCGGCTTAAATGAAAAACTGTTTTTT. This codes for CASSLMSPGLNEKLFF.

This clonotype was counted a few times. The V call is TRBV29-1, the J call TRBJ2-7, with TRBD1 matching 9 bases. Germline CDR1 reads SQVTM; CDR2 reads ANQGSEA. V shed 4 bases, J shed 7 bases, and the junction held 5 bases outside the gene matches. The CDR3 is 12 residues long. In DNA form, the CDR3 reads TGCAGCGTTGCACAGGGGGCGGAAGAGCAGTACTTC. Protein product: CSVAQGAEEQYF.

The count of this clonotype is one. The chain carries TRBV5-1 and TRBJ2-3; a possible D gene is TRBD1 (5 bases). Trimming stripped 2 bases from V and 1 base from J, with 8 bases between. Germline V gene lookup returns CDR1 SGHRS and CDR2 YFSETQ. The CDR3 is 14 amino acids. The CDR3 loop reads CASSFQGGTDTQYF. The CDR3 nucleotides read TGCGCCAGCAGCTTTCAGGGTGGCACAGATACGCAGTATTTT.

The chain couples TRBV10-2 to TRBJ1-2; unclear D gene. Germline V CDR1 and CDR2: WSHSY, SAAADI. The CDR3 sequence is 14 residues long. Trimming took 6 bases from V and 7 from J, leaving 18 bases between them. CDR3 nucleotide sequence: TGCGCCAGCAGAGTCACGTGGGCCACCGGTGGCTACACCTTC. The encoded protein is CASRVTWATGGYTF.

The chain recombines TRBV3-1 with TRBJ2-6; D unresolved. The CDR3 loop spans 15 amino acids. Trimming removed 6 bases from V and 0 bases from J, with 9 bases in between. CDR1 and CDR2 (germline): LGHDT, YNNKEL (reference sequence). Here the CDR3 reads CASSHDLSGANVLTF. The CDR3 DNA reads as TGTGCCAGCAGTCACGACCTCTCTGGGGCCAACGTCCTGACTTTC.

The chain combines TRBV6-6 with TRBJ2-5, with D hard to call. Trimming pared 2 bases from V and 5 bases from J, leaving 9 bases between. Germline CDR1 is MNHNY and CDR2 is SVGAGI (reference sequence). The CDR3 is 13 residues long. The DNA for the CDR3 is TGTGCCAGCAGTTACCGTGAAGGGGAGACCCAGTACTTC. Translating gives CASSYREGETQYF.

The chain recombines TRBV27 with TRBJ2-7; 9 bases are shared with TRBD1. CDR1 and CDR2 (germline): MNHEY, SMNVEV (reference sequence). The V and J ends lost 6 bases and 0 bases, in that order; junction bases with no gene match: 9. There are 16 residues in the CDR3. The CDR3 is CASSPTTGGVSYEQYF. The DNA for the CDR3 is TGTGCCAGCAGCCCGACGACAGGGGGGGTCTCCTACGAGCAGTACTTC.

The chain carries TRBV7-8 and TRBJ2-7; D not resolved. V shed 5 bases and J shed 1 base, with 12 bases lying between them. The length of the CDR3 is 14 residues. Germline CDR1 reads SGHVS; CDR2 reads FQNEAQ. The CDR3 sequence: CASSTYDGSYEQYF. The CDR3 nucleotides are TGTGCCAGCAGCACTTACGACGGGTCCTACGAGCAGTACTTC.

This clonotype was observed a single time. The chain employs TRBV5-1 and TRBJ2-7, with D possibly matching TRBD1 (6 bases). Germline V gene lookup returns CDR1 SGHRS and CDR2 YFSETQ. The CDR3 contains 14 residues. With 4 bases removed from V and 1 base from J, the gap between germline ends came to 12 bases. The CDR3 bases are TGCGCCAGCAGCCAGATGACAGGTTCCTACGAGCAGTACTTC. Amino acids: CASSQMTGSYEQYF.

This chain joins TRBV4-1 and TRBJ2-1; no reliable D call. The CDR3 has 15 amino acids. Trimming took off 0 bases at V and 9 bases at J, with 15 bases between the two ends. Germline values: CDR1 MGHRA, CDR2 YSYEKL. CDR3 coding DNA: TGCGCCAGCAGCCAAGATCGAGGTGAGATCGGTGAGCAGTTCTTC. Amino acids: CASSQDRGEIGEQFF.

The gene calls are TRBV20-1 and TRBJ2-6; tentatively, D is TRBD1 (5 bases). Germline loops: CDR1 DFQATT, CDR2 SNEGSKA (reference sequence). V dropped 3 bases and J dropped 1 base, with 10 bases sitting between them. The CDR3 is made up of 15 amino acids. In DNA form, the CDR3 reads TGCAGTGCTAGTCAGGGTGGGTCTGGGGCCAACGTCCTGACTTTC. Residues: CSASQGGSGANVLTF.

The chain combines TRBV12-3 or TRBV12-4 with TRBJ2-2; either TRBD1 or TRBD2 may supply D (7 bases each). The length of the CDR3 is 20 residues. Between the trimmed V and J ends, which lost 6 bases and 0 bases, there was a span of 26 bases. CDR3 coding DNA: TGTGCCAGCAGGGGGGGGCCCGGGACAGTAGTTCCCTCGAACACCGGGGAGCTGTTTTTT. Its protein product is CASRGGPGTVVPSNTGELFF.

This chain connects TRBV20-1 to TRBJ2-3; 9 nucleotides match TRBD2. This CDR3 has 14 amino acids. J gave up 4 bases and V 5 bases, and 7 bases lay outside the gene matches. Germline CDR1 DFQATT, CDR2 SNEGSKA (reference sequence). The DNA of the CDR3 is TGCAGTGCTCTGGGGGCGGGAGGGCCAGATACGCAGTATTTT. Protein sequence: CSALGAGGPDTQYF.

The V gene is TRBV29-1, the J gene TRBJ2-5; no reliable D call. The CDR3 covers 13 residues. Germline lookup yields CDR1 SQVTM and CDR2 ANQGSEA. V was cut by 3 bases and J by 2 bases, with 10 bases left in between. CDR3 sequence: CSVDVGAQETQYF. Here the CDR3 DNA reads TGCAGCGTTGATGTTGGCGCTCAAGAGACCCAGTACTTC.

CDR3 in amino acids: CASSLYSHNEQFF. In nucleotides, the CDR3 is TGTGCCAGCAGCCTCTATTCCCACAATGAGCAGTTCTTC. This chain connects TRBV25-1 to TRBJ2-1; no reliable D call. CDR3 length equals 13 residues. Trimming took 6 bases from V and 5 from J, leaving 11 bases between them. The germline gives CDR1 MGHDK, CDR2 SYGVNS.

The chain carries TRBV30 and TRBJ2-2; 7 bases align to TRBD1. The length of the CDR3 is 12 residues. Germline CDR1 GTSNPN, CDR2 SVGIG (reference sequence). The CDR3 sequence: CITGANTGELFF. The CDR3 DNA reads as TGTATAACAGGGGCGAACACCGGGGAGCTGTTTTTT. Complete variable domain (other parts from reference TRBV30 and TRBJ2-2): SQTIHQWPATLVQPVGSPLSLECTVEGTSNPNLYWYRQAAGRGLQLLFYSVGIGQISSEVPQNLSASRPQDRQFILSSKKLLLSDSGFYLCITGANTGELFFGEGSRLTVL.

The chain employs TRBV12-3 or TRBV12-4 and TRBJ2-7; 10 bases agree with TRBD1. The J segment lost 2 bases and the V segment lost 5 bases, leaving 6 bases of the junction unmatched. CDR3 length: 15 amino acids. In DNA form, the CDR3 reads TGTGCCAGCAGTCCCGGACAGGGGGGGACCTACGAGCAGTACTTC. This encodes CASSPGQGGTYEQYF.

The chain combines TRBV19 with TRBJ2-7; D is possibly TRBD2 (6 bases). CDR3 length: 14 residues. V lost 5 bases and J lost 3, with 14 bases in between. CDR1 LNHDA and CDR2 SQIVND come from the germline V gene (reference sequence). Written as DNA, the CDR3 is TGTGCCAGTAGTGGCCAGCGGGCGGGCTACGAGCAGTACTTC. This gives the protein CASSGQRAGYEQYF.

The rearrangement joins TRBV20-1 to TRBJ2-1; D uncertain. V was trimmed by 6 bases and J by 3 bases, leaving 18 bases between them. This CDR3 region has 15 residues. CDR1 DFQATT and CDR2 SNEGSKA come from the germline V gene (reference sequence). As DNA, the CDR3 is TGCAGTGCAACCCACCCCCCTGGCATCTACAATGAGCAGTTCTTC. Amino acid sequence: CSATHPPGIYNEQFF.

J is TRBJ2-3 and V is TRBV29-1; 7 positions match TRBD2. The ends lost 6 bases at V and 2 bases at J; junction bases unmatched: 5. Germline V gives CDR1 SQVTM, CDR2 ANQGSEA. The CDR3 has 13 residues. CDR3 protein: CSVGGHPTDTQYF. CDR3 nucleotides: TGCAGCGTGGGAGGGCACCCCACAGATACGCAGTATTTT.

The J gene is TRBJ2-1, the V gene TRBV30, with D possibly matching TRBD1 (7 bases). This CDR3 has 14 residues. Deletions cut 4 bases from V and 4 bases from J, with 14 bases between. Germline V gene sequence: CDR1 GTSNPN, CDR2 SVGIG (reference sequence). The CDR3 is CAWIRPGGYNEQFF. CDR3 bases: TGTGCCTGGATCCGGCCAGGGGGGTACAATGAGCAGTTCTTC.

V gene TRBV6-5 combines with J gene TRBJ2-7, with D tentatively TRBD1 (6 bases). CDR3 size: 14 residues. The V end lost 6 bases, the J end lost 8 bases, and 20 bases lay between the germline ends. Germline V CDR1 and CDR2: MNHEY, SVGAGI. Here the CDR3 DNA reads TGTGCCAGCAGCCTCGAGACAGGTTTGGCGAAGCAGTACTTC. This gives the protein CASSLETGLAKQYF.

DNA of the CDR3: TGTGCCACCAGCAGAGTTTGGAGGGATACGCAGTATTTT. This sequence encodes CATSRVWRDTQYF. The rearrangement joins TRBV15 to TRBJ2-3; D may be TRBD2 (5 bases). Trimming left V 1 base short and J 6 bases short, with 8 bases between. Germline assignment: CDR1 LNHNV and CDR2 YYDKDF (reference sequence). The CDR3 length is 13 residues.

The J gene is TRBJ2-3, the V gene TRBV12-5; no clear D. The CDR3 covers 13 residues. The germline gives CDR1 LGHNT, CDR2 FRNRAP. V was trimmed by 0 bases and J by 3 bases, leaving 4 bases between them. CDR3: CASGLVITDTQYF. CDR3 nucleotides: TGTGCTAGTGGTTTGGTAATAACAGATACGCAGTATTTT.